This TCR beta chain was retrieved from a study of blood T cells in healthy people across ages. Overall study findings and caveats: Naive T cell percentage strongly correlated with TCR beta diversity. Getting older went along with TCR beta diversity per million T cells dropping roughly linearly.

They isolated at least 6 million PBMCs from each sample. As concerns this clonotype: Its antigen is currently unknown.

Through a sample-barcoded 5' primer and a J-beta primer mix, a second PCR was run for roughly 6 to 11 cycles. Each cDNA molecule was tagged by a template-switch adaptor that had 12 random nucleotides. A single record per CDR3 protein comes from TCRdb applying MiXCR to the 5' RACE reads. Of hundreds of thousands of distinct CDR3 sequences listed, approximately 59% were seen once; the top ten hold 28%. The germline CDR1 and CDR2 sequences are SGHAT and FQNNGV. V dropped 1 base and J dropped 11 bases, with 21 bases sitting between them. This CDR3 comprises 17 residues. This TCR came from a man aged 25-45 years in good health. The chain couples TRBV11-2 to TRBJ1-6, with D hard to call. The sequencing sample was made of blood. CDR3 nucleotides: TGTGCCAGCAGCTTAGGGTCGCAGATACCCCTGAGGACACCCCTCCACTTT. It encodes CASSLGSQIPLRTPLHF.